This is a list of T cell receptor beta chains from one sample in a study of blood T cells in healthy people across ages. TCRdb fed the 5' RACE reads into MiXCR, producing one record per CDR3 protein. The data contain 380,000 or so distinct CDR3 sequences, approximately 52% of them seen just once; the ten biggest clones take up under 65%. The sample comprised blood. The receptors here all came from a man aged 55 to 70 in good health. Both conserved end residues are part of each CDR3. The D gene is left open where the match is weak. Expanded clones are given a class, and other clones once, few, many or no size at all.

j_call d_call cdr3_length v_call clone_size cdr3_nt cdr3_aa
TRBJ2-3 - 14 TRBV4-2 - TGTGCCAGCAGCCAAGAGACGGGTCCTCGGGCGCAGTATTTT CASSQETGPRAQYF
TRBJ2-4 - 14 TRBV9 few TGTGCCAGCAGCGTAGGACAGCCCTACGGCATTCAGTACTTC CASSVGQPYGIQYF
TRBJ2-2 TRBD2 16 TRBV6-2/TRBV6-3 - TGTGCCAGCATTGGACTAGCGGAGGCGAACACCGGGGAGCTGTTTTTT CASIGLAEANTGELFF
TRBJ2-1 TRBD2 17 TRBV5-5 - TGTGCCAGCAGCTTGGCCCGACTAGCGACCTCCTACAATGAGCAGTTCTTC CASSLARLATSYNEQFF
TRBJ2-7 - 13 TRBV20-1 few TGCAGTGCTACACCCTGGAGCGGGTACGAGCAGTACTTC CSATPWSGYEQYF
TRBJ2-5 TRBD2 17 TRBV20-1 - TGCAGTGCTAGGCCCCCTCTACTAGCGGGGGGCCAAGAGACCCAGTACTTC CSARPPLLAGGQETQYF
TRBJ2-7 TRBD1 15 TRBV20-1 few TGCAGTGCTAGAGGAGACAGGGGAGGAGGCTACGAGCAGTACTTC CSARGDRGGGYEQYF
TRBJ2-4 - 15 TRBV6-2/TRBV6-3 - TGTGCCAGCAGTCTCCTCAACTTAGCCAAAAACATTCAGTACTTC CASSLLNLAKNIQYF
TRBJ1-6 TRBD1 16 TRBV4-3 - TGCGCCAGCAGCCAAGATCCAGGGGACAGGGCTTCACCCCTCCACTTT CASSQDPGDRASPLHF
TRBJ2-5 TRBD1 15 TRBV5-1 - TGCGCCAGCAGCTCGGGACAGGGGTACCAAGAGACCCAGTACTTC CASSSGQGYQETQYF
TRBJ2-3 - 14 TRBV4-3 - TGCGCCAGCAGCCAAGACACCTACACAGATACGCAGTATTTT CASSQDTYTDTQYF
TRBJ2-3 TRBD2 16 TRBV15 - TGTGCCACCACAAACGTTGGACTAGCGGAGGGAGATACGCAGTATTTT CATTNVGLAEGDTQYF
TRBJ1-2 - 14 TRBV5-5 - TGTGCCAGCAGCACCAAGGACGGATACTATGGCTACACCTTC CASSTKDGYYGYTF
TRBJ2-5 - 13 TRBV20-1 - TGCAGTGGTGACCCCAAACGGGCCGAGACCCAGTACTTC CSGDPKRAETQYF
TRBJ1-2 - 15 TRBV20-1 - TGCAGTGCTAGAGATTTATTAGGTTCCCTGAACGGCTACACCTTC CSARDLLGSLNGYTF
TRBJ2-3 TRBD1 14 TRBV6-1 few TGTGCCAGCAGTGAAGGAAAGGGGGCATATACGCAGTATTTT CASSEGKGAYTQYF
TRBJ2-7 - 15 TRBV3-1 few TGTGCCAGCAGCAAACGGGACGGGCTCTCCTACGAGCAGTACTTC CASSKRDGLSYEQYF
TRBJ1-6 - 14 TRBV20-1 - TGCAGTGCTAGAGATTGGACACATAATTCACCCCTCCACTTT CSARDWTHNSPLHF
TRBJ2-1 TRBD2 12 TRBV28 - TGTGCCAGCAGTTCGACTGAGCGGGATTCGTTCTTC CASSSTERDSFF
TRBJ2-7 - 14 TRBV29-1 - TGCAGCGTTGAAGCCCGGGGCCCATACAATGAGCAGTACTTC CSVEARGPYNEQYF
TRBJ2-3 - 14 TRBV5-4 - TGTGCCAGCAGCGGGACCGGGACACCGTGGACGCAGTATTTT CASSGTGTPWTQYF
TRBJ2-7 - 15 TRBV7-8 - TGTGCCAGCAACTTACTCACAAATCCCCTCTACGAGCAGTACTTC CASNLLTNPLYEQYF
TRBJ1-2 - 12 TRBV24-1 few TGTGCCACCAGTGACCCAGGGGACGGCTACACCTTC CATSDPGDGYTF
TRBJ2-7 - 11 TRBV6-2/TRBV6-3 many TGTGCCAGCAGTAACACCTACGAGCAGTACTTC CASSNTYEQYF
TRBJ2-5 - 13 TRBV2 - TGTGCCAGCATTGGACTCGGGCAAGAGACCCAGTACTTC CASIGLGQETQYF
TRBJ2-7 - 20 TRBV4-2 few TGTGCCAGCAGCCAAGATCTGAACTTGGCTTACACAACCCACTCCTACGAGCAGTACTTC CASSQDLNLAYTTHSYEQYF
TRBJ2-7 TRBD2 13 TRBV28 few TGTGCCAGCAGACGGGGGGGCCAGGGCGAGCAGTACTTC CASRRGGQGEQYF
TRBJ2-2 TRBD2 14 TRBV20-1 once TGCAGTGCCCGGACTAGCGGAAACACCGGGAAGCTGTTTTTT CSARTSGNTGKLFF
TRBJ2-5 - 13 TRBV4-1 - TGCGCCAGCAGCCAAGTTATACGAGAGACCCAGTACTTC CASSQVIRETQYF
TRBJ2-3 TRBD2 15 TRBV20-1 - TGCAGTGCTAGCGGGGGGGCCCACGGCACAGATACGCAGTATTTT CSASGGAHGTDTQYF
TRBJ1-5 - 15 TRBV5-1 many TGCGCCAGCAGCTTGGAAGGCAGACCCAATCAGCCCCAGCATTTT CASSLEGRPNQPQHF
TRBJ2-1 - 14 TRBV24-1 - TGTGCCACCAGTGATCCCGGGGCAACCAATGAGCAGTTCTTC CATSDPGATNEQFF
TRBJ2-3 - 11 TRBV20-1 - TGCAGTGCTAGTGTCGTAGATACGCAGTATTTT CSASVVDTQYF
TRBJ2-4 - 14 TRBV7-2 - TGTGCCAGCAGCCTAGGGGGGAGAACGGGCATTCAGTACTTC CASSLGGRTGIQYF
TRBJ2-1 - 13 TRBV6-2/TRBV6-3 - TGTGCCATCAATGCAGGGCTCCTCAATGAGCAGTTCTTC CAINAGLLNEQFF
TRBJ2-5 - 15 TRBV24-1 medium-sized TGTGCCACCAGTGAACCCGACAGGTACCAAGAGACCCAGTACTTC CATSEPDRYQETQYF
TRBJ2-5 TRBD2 16 TRBV7-9 - TGTGCCAGCAGCTCGCAAGGGACTAGCGGGGTAGAGACCCAGTACTTC CASSSQGTSGVETQYF
TRBJ2-1 - 15 TRBV5-4 - TGTGCCAGCAGCCTACGGATCCGGTCCTACAATGAGCAGTTCTTC CASSLRIRSYNEQFF
TRBJ1-1 - 13 TRBV7-9 - TGTGCCAGCAGCTGGACGGTGAGCACTGAAGCTTTCTTT CASSWTVSTEAFF
TRBJ2-3 TRBD2 14 TRBV20-1 - TGCAGTGCCACACTAGCGGGCCTCACAGATACGCAGTATTTT CSATLAGLTDTQYF
TRBJ2-5 TRBD2 15 TRBV7-2 few TGTGCCAGCAGCTTAGTACGGGAGGACCAAGAGACCCAGTACTTC CASSLVREDQETQYF
TRBJ2-1 - 15 TRBV20-1 many TGCAGTGCTTTAGAGGGGGCTAGCGTGTACAATGAGCAGTTCTTC CSALEGASVYNEQFF
TRBJ2-2 - 12 TRBV29-1 - TGCAGCGTTAGCAGACAGACCGGGGAGCTGTTTTTT CSVSRQTGELFF
TRBJ2-7 - 16 TRBV4-2 - TGTGCCAGCAGCCAAGATAGTACAGCCTCCTACAATGAGCAGTACTTC CASSQDSTASYNEQYF
TRBJ2-3 - 14 TRBV10-1 - TGCGCCAGCGCGACCGGGACACACACGGATACGCAGTATTTT CASATGTHTDTQYF
TRBJ2-7 TRBD1 12 TRBV6-5 - TGTGCCAGCAGGCCCACAGGGGGCGAGCAGTACTTC CASRPTGGEQYF
TRBJ2-5 - 14 TRBV29-1 few TGCAGCGTTATGGGGAGTGGGCGGCAAGAGACCCAGTACTTC CSVMGSGRQETQYF
TRBJ2-4 - 15 TRBV4-3 - TGCGCCAGCAGCCAAGTTCGAGATCGGTGGGCCATTCAGTACTTC CASSQVRDRWAIQYF
TRBJ1-1 TRBD1 14 TRBV28 - TGTGCCAGCAGTACCGGGACAGGGAACACTGAAGCTTTCTTT CASSTGTGNTEAFF
TRBJ2-1 - 15 TRBV27 - TGTGCCAGCAGTTTATTTGCCAGGGCGAGCGATGAGCAGTTCTTC CASSLFARASDEQFF